The rows below give T cell receptor beta chains drawn from one sample of a study of shared T cell receptors in the human thymus. Some clones are missing from TCRdb's copy, which holds only in-frame ones; the method was immunoSEQ multiplex PCR. This sample carries just under 550,000 clones, approximately 80% of them seen once, and the ten largest clones take more than 0.01%. A further study also used this sample, focusing on human thymus T cells.

Sequenced sample: thymocytes. Receptor source: a boy less than two years old with a congenital heart defect. CDR3s include the opening cysteine and the closing phenylalanine or tryptophan. A D gene is named only where the DNA matches it firmly. Rows may omit the clone size; those that give it use once, few, many or a size class.

V gene	J gene	clone size	D gene	CDR3 DNA	CDR3 protein
TRBV27	TRBJ2-7	-	-	TGTGCCAGCAGTCCCCGCTCCTACGAGCAGTACTTC	CASSPRSYEQYF
TRBV4-3	TRBJ2-1	-	TRBD2	TGCGCCAGCAGCCACCTAGCGGAGTACAATGAGCAGTTCTTC	CASSHLAEYNEQFF
TRBV7-8	TRBJ2-7	-	-	TGTGCCAGCAGCCGAAGTGTCTACTTAGGGGTTGGCGACGAGCAGTACTTC	CASSRSVYLGVGDEQYF
TRBV7-2	TRBJ2-1	-	TRBD1	TGTGCCAGCAGCCCCCGACAGGGGGCGGGGCATGAGCAGTTCTTC	CASSPRQGAGHEQFF
TRBV14	TRBJ2-3	-	TRBD2	TGTGCCAGCAGCCCCCCGGGCGGGGGTAAACACACAGATACGCAGTATTTT	CASSPPGGGKHTDTQYF
TRBV7-9	TRBJ2-7	once	TRBD1	TGTGCCAGCAGCTTAGGGAGAGGGGGCGAACTATCACATGAGCAGTACTTC	CASSLGRGGELSHEQYF
TRBV15	TRBJ1-5	few	-	TGTGCCACCAGCAGAGATCGGTATCAGCCCCAGCATTTT	CATSRDRYQPQHF
TRBV5-4	TRBJ1-2	-	TRBD1	TGTGCCAGCAGCTTCCCCGGGACAGGGGATGGCTACACCTTC	CASSFPGTGDGYTF
TRBV30	TRBJ2-5	-	TRBD1	TGTGCCTGGAGTGTAGCTATATTCTGGACAGGGGGAGAGACCCAGTACTTC	CAWSVAIFWTGGETQYF
TRBV7-9	TRBJ2-5	once	TRBD1	TGTGCCAGCAGCATGGGACAGGCCTTCCAAGAGACCCAGTACTTC	CASSMGQAFQETQYF
TRBV11-2	TRBJ1-6	-	TRBD1	TGTGCCAGCAGCTCAACCGGGACAGGGCTCACCTATAATTCACCCCTCCACTTT	CASSSTGTGLTYNSPLHF
TRBV7-2	TRBJ2-7	-	-	TGTGCCAGCAGCTCCAGGGGTCGGACCTACGAGCAGTACTTC	CASSSRGRTYEQYF
TRBV28	TRBJ1-1	-	TRBD1	TGTGCCAGCAGCAGGACAGGCCCCCACGGAGCTTTCTTT	CASSRTGPHGAFF
TRBV2	TRBJ1-5	-	-	TGTGCCAGCAGCGCTATCCAGGGTGGAAATCAGCCCCAGCATTTT	CASSAIQGGNQPQHF
TRBV4-3	TRBJ1-1	-	-	TGCGCCAGCAGCCAAGATCTTAGAACTGAAGCTTTCTTT	CASSQDLRTEAFF
TRBV30	TRBJ2-1	few	TRBD2	TGTGCCTGGAGTGTGACCCTTGAGCGGGAGGGAATCCATGAGCAGTTCTTC	CAWSVTLEREGIHEQFF
TRBV6-1	TRBJ2-7	-	TRBD2	TGTGCCAGCAGGCATAGACTAGCGGGAGTAGGGGAGCAGTACTTC	CASRHRLAGVGEQYF
TRBV11-2	TRBJ2-7	-	-	TGTGCCAGCAGCCCCGTGCCCCGGGGAAGCTCCTACGAGCAGTACTTC	CASSPVPRGSSYEQYF